This TCR beta chain was retrieved from a study of identical twins. Study results and limitations: Not following the same donors, the study drew its conclusions from cross-sectional statistical analysis. Compared with models, monozygotic twins showed more out-of-frame TCR alpha sharing.

In germline, CDR1 is ENHRY, CDR2 SYGVKD. V was clipped by 7 bases and J by 6 bases; unmatched bases: 10. There are 14 residues in the CDR3. This clonotype was seen more than once but under ten times. Its specificity is unknown. TCRdb independently ran MiXCR on the 5' RACE reads; one entry per CDR3 protein. The sample lists roughly 720,000 distinct CDR3 sequences, about 20% seen once, with over 10% in the top ten. These data were also reused for a study on T cells expressing NK-cell markers. In that study: Alpha-beta TCR T cells were the sole sorting target in several experiments, owing to an anti-gamma-delta TCR antibody.

The chain uses TRBV10-3 and TRBJ2-3, with 7 bases matching TRBD1. The specimen sequenced was PBMCs. The sequence was obtained from a woman in her late teens or twenties in good health. The CDR3 sequence: CAITADRAVDTQYF. CDR3 DNA: TGTGCCATCACGGCCGACAGGGCTGTGGATACGCAGTATTTT.